This T cell receptor (beta chain) emerged from a study of long-term antiretroviral therapy in people with HIV. Study outcomes and limitations: ART-treated samples gained diversity yet remained below transplant donor controls. Clones that expanded before ART (that is, prior to treatment) dominated the repertoire at all time points. Blood dating 2004 to 2017 may reflect older ART regimens. Information on adherence, resistance and therapy changes was unavailable.

Trimming removed 0 bases from V and 5 bases from J, with 13 bases in between. The CDR3 spans 15 residues. Germline loops: CDR1 LGHNA, CDR2 YNFKEQ. Regarding this clone: Its cognate antigen is unknown.

Researchers report immunoSEQ v3.0 was run at survey level. Measured with immunoSEQ multiplex PCR; TCRdb has only the in-frame clones, and not every one. The sample comprises some 26,000 clones, more than 75% of which are singletons, and 14% rests with the top ten. The sequence derives from a man between 45 and 60 years old with HIV. The sequences come from unsorted PBMCs, collected 2.9 years after starting antiretroviral therapy. The chain has TRBV4-2 and TRBJ2-5; D remains ambiguous. Here the CDR3 reads CASSQEQGAQETQYF. The CDR3 DNA sequence: TGTGCCAGCAGCCAAGAACAAGGTGCTCAGGAGACCCAGTACTTC.